The rows below give T cell receptor beta chains drawn from one sample of a study of technical replicates of blood from several donors. Only in-frame clones appear in the TCRdb table, and some are missing; sequencing was by immunoSEQ multiplex PCR. The sample records about 90,000 clones, roughly 93% being singletons. The sequenced material came from T cells isolated from PBMCs. The receptors originated from a human donor in good health. CDR3s include the opening cysteine and the closing phenylalanine or tryptophan. The D gene is left open where the match is weak. Clone size is shown for a subset of rows, as once, few, many or a class of expanded clone.

J	V	size	length	D	DNA	CDR3
TRBJ2-5	TRBV30	-	12	-	TGTGCCTGGAGTGTCCTCCAAGAGACCCAGTACTTC	CAWSVLQETQYF
TRBJ1-5	TRBV5-1	-	13	-	TGCGCCAGCAGCTTGGACAGCTATCAGCCCCAGCATTTT	CASSLDSYQPQHF
TRBJ2-7	TRBV7-9	-	12	-	TGTGCCAGCAGCTTGGCTAGCGACGAGCAGTACTTC	CASSLASDEQYF
TRBJ2-7	TRBV28	-	16	TRBD1	TGTGCCAGCTCCTTCTCGCGCGACAGGGGGAAGGACGAGCAGTACTTC	CASSFSRDRGKDEQYF
TRBJ2-1	TRBV5-4	-	16	TRBD1	TGTGCCAGCAGCGTGGACGGGGACAGCTCCTACAATGAGCAGTTCTTC	CASSVDGDSSYNEQFF
TRBJ1-1	TRBV10-3	-	13	-	TGTGCCATCAATTCGGGGGTCCAAGATGAAGCTTTCTTT	CAINSGVQDEAFF
TRBJ1-2	TRBV5-1	-	13	-	TGCGCCAGCAGCTTGGAGCAGGGAAGTGGCTACACCTTC	CASSLEQGSGYTF
TRBJ1-5	TRBV4-2	-	14	-	TGTGCCAGCAGCCAAGTTATAGGGGATCAGCCCCAGCATTTT	CASSQVIGDQPQHF
TRBJ1-5	TRBV30	-	14	-	TGTGCCTGGAGTTCCGAGGATAGCAATCAGCCCCAGCATTTT	CAWSSEDSNQPQHF
TRBJ1-5	TRBV5-8	-	16	-	TGTGCCAGCAGCTTGTGGGGGGGTGGGAGCAATCAGCCCCAGCATTTT	CASSLWGGGSNQPQHF
TRBJ2-1	TRBV30	-	14	-	TGTGCCTGGAGTGTTTCATCCCTTAACACTGAGCAGTTCTTC	CAWSVSSLNTEQFF
TRBJ1-5	TRBV7-6	-	13	-	TGTGCCAGCAGCTTAGACGAGAATCAGCCCCAGCATTTT	CASSLDENQPQHF
TRBJ1-6	TRBV7-2	-	15	-	TGTGCCAGCAGCTTTGGAGCGTTGGATTTTTCACCCCTCCACTTT	CASSFGALDFSPLHF
TRBJ1-1	TRBV11-3	-	16	TRBD1	TGTGCCAGCAGCTTAGATCTTGGACAGGCGGTTCCCGAAGCTTTCTTT	CASSLDLGQAVPEAFF
TRBJ2-5	TRBV4-1	few	17	TRBD2	TGCGCCAGCAGCCACAATCCTAGCGGGGGAGTTCAAGAGACCCAGTACTTC	CASSHNPSGGVQETQYF
TRBJ2-3	TRBV6-4	-	14	-	TGTGCCACGAAACCGGGTTTTGACGCAGATACGCAGTATTTT	CATKPGFDADTQYF
TRBJ2-5	TRBV7-9	-	15	-	TGTGCCAGCAGCCCTTCAGGGGCTACACAAGAGACCCAGTACTTC	CASSPSGATQETQYF
TRBJ2-2	TRBV11-2	-	14	TRBD1	TGTGCCAGTACAGGGGGCTGGGACACCGGGGAGCTGTTTTTT	CASTGGWDTGELFF
TRBJ1-4	TRBV19	-	15	TRBD1	TGTGCCAGTGTAGGGGACAGTGCAACTAATGAAAAACTGTTTTTT	CASVGDSATNEKLFF
TRBJ1-2	TRBV5-4	-	17	TRBD1	TGTGCCAGCAGCTTGGCGTGGGACAGAGCTACTAACTATGGCTACACCTTC	CASSLAWDRATNYGYTF
TRBJ1-2	TRBV15	-	14	-	TGTGCCACCAGCAGAGATACGGGTGAGGAAGGCTACACCTTC	CATSRDTGEEGYTF
TRBJ2-6	TRBV5-4	-	17	-	TGTGCCAGCACCGGACAGTTAAGGTTCTCTGGGGCCAACGTCCTGACTTTC	CASTGQLRFSGANVLTF
TRBJ2-2	TRBV19	-	14	-	TGTGCCAGTAGACAAACAGGAAACACCGGGGAGCTGTTTTTT	CASRQTGNTGELFF
TRBJ1-1	TRBV30	-	15	TRBD1	TGTGCCTGGTTGAGGGGGCCCTCCATCGACACTGAAGCTTTCTTT	CAWLRGPSIDTEAFF
TRBJ1-1	TRBV19	-	13	-	TGTGCCAGTAACCCTGGGGCGGGAGGAGGGGCTTTCTTT	CASNPGAGGGAFF
TRBJ1-1	TRBV27	-	15	-	TGTGCCAGCAGTTCGCTCAGGGGTAGAAACACTGAAGCTTTCTTT	CASSSLRGRNTEAFF
TRBJ1-6	TRBV23-1	-	16	-	TGCGCCAGCAGTCCCCCCCGGGATTCCTATAATTCACCCCTCCACTTT	CASSPPRDSYNSPLHF
TRBJ2-1	TRBV12-5	-	12	TRBD2	TGTGCTAGTGGTTCCGGACTAGGTCAGCAGTTCTTC	CASGSGLGQQFF
TRBJ2-3	TRBV5-1	-	16	TRBD1	TGCGCCAGCAGCTTTCCGGGACAGGGGTTGAGAGATACGCAGTATTTT	CASSFPGQGLRDTQYF
TRBJ2-1	TRBV4-1	-	17	TRBD2	TGCGCCAGCAGTCAAGGGAGGGCCGGGACTAGCCCCAATGAGCAGTTCTTC	CASSQGRAGTSPNEQFF
TRBJ1-1	TRBV5-6	once	17	-	TGTGCCAGCAGCCGGAGGGGCTTTACTTTTACGGACACTGAAGCTTTCTTT	CASSRRGFTFTDTEAFF
TRBJ2-3	TRBV14	-	17	TRBD1	TGTGCCAGCAGCCCTAGACCGGGGACAGGGGCCACAGATACGCAGTATTTT	CASSPRPGTGATDTQYF
TRBJ1-2	TRBV20-1	-	10	-	TGCAGTGCTAGTGGGCTTGGCTACACCTTC	CSASGLGYTF
TRBJ2-5	TRBV28	-	14	-	TGTGCCAGCAGTGTTATAGAATACCAAGAGACCCAGTACTTC	CASSVIEYQETQYF
TRBJ1-1	TRBV2	-	16	TRBD1	TGTGCCAGCAGTCAGTCCGGGACAGGGGCGAACACTGAAGCTTTCTTT	CASSQSGTGANTEAFF
TRBJ2-7	TRBV13	once	16	-	TGTGCCAGCAGCTTAGGGGGGGCAGGAGGCTACTACGAGCAGTACTTC	CASSLGGAGGYYEQYF
TRBJ2-1	TRBV5-8	-	13	TRBD2	TGTGCCAGCAGACTAGCGGATTACAATGAGCAGTTCTTC	CASRLADYNEQFF
TRBJ1-5	TRBV19	-	15	TRBD1	TGTGCCAGTAGTCCCCAGACAGGGAGCCATCAGCCCCAGCATTTT	CASSPQTGSHQPQHF
TRBJ2-2	TRBV5-6	-	15	-	TGTGCCAGCAGCCAACAGGGAGCGGCGATCGGGGAGCTGTTTTTT	CASSQQGAAIGELFF
TRBJ2-3	TRBV18	-	15	-	TGTGCCAGCTCACCCCTAACGCCGGGTGGAGATACGCAGTATTTT	CASSPLTPGGDTQYF
TRBJ2-5	TRBV5-4	-	15	-	TGTGCCAGCAGCTTGATGGGGGGGCCTCAAGAGACCCAGTACTTC	CASSLMGGPQETQYF
TRBJ2-1	TRBV5-1	-	15	-	TGCGCCAGCAGCTTTCGGGCGGGAATGTACAATGAGCAGTTCTTC	CASSFRAGMYNEQFF
TRBJ2-7	TRBV27	-	15	TRBD1	TGTGCCAGCAGTTTAACAGGGACAGTCTTATACGAGCAGTACTTC	CASSLTGTVLYEQYF
TRBJ1-1	TRBV19	-	15	-	TGTGCCAGCCTAGGTCCGCGGGGGCAGTTAACTGAAGCTTTCTTT	CASLGPRGQLTEAFF
TRBJ2-4	TRBV5-4	-	14	-	TGTGCCAGCAGCTTGGTGGACTCTAAAAACATTCAGTACTTC	CASSLVDSKNIQYF
TRBJ2-1	TRBV10-3	-	20	TRBD1	TGTGCCATCAGTGAGGGGACAGGGGTAAGATTTAGGATCTCCTACAATGAGCAGTTCTTC	CAISEGTGVRFRISYNEQFF
TRBJ2-7	TRBV4-1	few	17	TRBD2	TGCGCCAGCAGCCAAATAAGACTAGCGGTATCGTCCTACGAGCAGTACTTC	CASSQIRLAVSSYEQYF
TRBJ1-1	TRBV2	-	13	-	TGTGCCAGCATCCCCGGACAGAACACTGAAGCTTTCTTT	CASIPGQNTEAFF
TRBJ1-3	TRBV2	-	16	-	TGTGCCAGCAGTGTTCTAACAGGGTCGTATGGAAACACCATATATTTT	CASSVLTGSYGNTIYF
TRBJ2-1	TRBV10-3	once	15	TRBD2	TGTGCCATTTCCGAGCGGGAGGCCTCCTACAATGAGCAGTTCTTC	CAISEREASYNEQFF
TRBJ2-6	TRBV12-5	-	21	TRBD1	TGTGCTAGTGGAGGGGGAATCCACGCGGGACAGGGGGACTCTGGGGCCAACGTCCTGACTTTC	CASGGGIHAGQGDSGANVLTF
TRBJ1-1	TRBV21-1	-	15	-	TGTGCCAGCAGCGCCGCGCAACCCCGGGACACTGAAGCTTTCTTT	CASSAAQPRDTEAFF
TRBJ2-7	TRBV5-1	-	14	TRBD1	TGCGCCAGCAGCCCCGGGACAGGTCGGTACGAGCAGTACTTC	CASSPGTGRYEQYF
TRBJ2-7	TRBV2	once	14	-	TGTGCCGTCCTAGACAGGTCTGGGTCCTACGAGCAGTACTTC	CAVLDRSGSYEQYF
TRBJ1-1	TRBV5-1	-	14	TRBD1	TGCGCCAGCAGACTCCAGGGGGAGAACACTGAAGCTTTCTTT	CASRLQGENTEAFF